Listed here are 31 T cell receptor beta chains from one sample, sequenced in a study of shared clonotypes between healthy human individuals. Profiling relied on immunoSEQ multiplex PCR, and the TCRdb table lists in-frame clones only, not all of them. The data hold fewer than 2.5 million clones, with roughly 93% observed a single time. Sequenced sample: naive CD4+ T cells from PBMCs. Regarding subset: CD45RA+ positively selected. The receptors were gathered from a man in his late teens or twenties in good health. Some clones in this sample may be carry-over from other donors' samples.

The rearrangement joins TRBV6-1 to TRBJ1-5; perhaps TRBD1 as D (6 bases). Trimming took off 5 bases at V and 4 bases at J, with 12 bases between the two ends. Germline assignment: CDR1 MNHNS and CDR2 SASEGT. The CDR3 loop spans 14 amino acids. The CDR3 loop reads CASSHGGTNQPQHF. CDR3 DNA: TGTGCCAGCAGTCACGGCGGGACAAATCAGCCCCAGCATTTT.

The V and J genes are TRBV7-9 and TRBJ2-3; D possibly matches TRBD1 or TRBD2 (5 bases each). Germline CDR1 is SEHNR and CDR2 is FQNEAQ (reference sequence). The V and J ends lost 3 bases and 5 bases respectively, with 9 bases between them. This CDR3 is 13 amino acids long. CDR3 sequence reads: CASSFFGGDTQYF. The CDR3 DNA reads TGTGCCAGCAGCTTTTTTGGGGGAGATACGCAGTATTTT.

The chain carries TRBV5-1 and TRBJ1-1, with D perhaps TRBD1 (6 bases). CDR3 length: 15 amino acids. Germline V lookup: CDR1 SGHRS, CDR2 YFSETQ. V was cut by 6 bases and J by 2 bases, with 17 bases left in between. CDR3 residues: CASNPDGGGNTEAFF. For the CDR3, the DNA is TGCGCCAGCAATCCCGACGGGGGCGGAAACACTGAAGCTTTCTTT.

The chain recombines TRBV5-4 with TRBJ2-3, with 12 nucleotides matching TRBD2. Per the germline V gene, CDR1 is SGHNT and CDR2 is YYREEE (reference sequence). The CDR3 is 17 amino acids. V trimming: 4 bases; J trimming: 2 bases; junction bases outside the gene matches: 8. In DNA, the CDR3 is TGTGCCAGCAGCGTGAGACTAGCGGGAGCCTCCACAGATACGCAGTATTTT. It is translated as CASSVRLAGASTDTQYF. The full variable domain, in which reference TRBV5-4 and TRBJ2-3 provide the parts outside the CDR3, is ETGVTQSPTHLIKTRGQQVTLRCSSQSGHNTVSWYQQALGQGPQFIFQYYREEENGRGNFPPRFSGLQFPNYSSELNVNALELDDSALYLCASSVRLAGASTDTQYFGPGTRLTVL.

About this clone: The sample contains more than one DNA sequence encoding this CDR3. CDR3 in amino acids: CSVEPSTDTQYF. CDR3 coding DNA: TGCAGCGTTGAGCCTAGCACAGATACGCAGTATTTT. V and J are TRBV29-1 and TRBJ2-3; D is unclear. CDR3 size: 12 residues. V lost 3 bases and J 0 bases, leaving 4 bases between the germline ends. Looked up from germline, CDR1 is SQVTM and CDR2 is ANQGSEA.

The CDR3 DNA is TGTGCCAGCAGCCCACAGGGGGGGGATTACAATGAGCAGTTCTTC. Translation: CASSPQGGDYNEQFF. The rearrangement joins TRBV7-9 to TRBJ2-1; TRBD1 might be the D (8 bases). CDR3 length equals 15 residues. V lost 5 bases and J 4 bases, leaving 15 bases between the germline ends. Germline CDR1 reads SEHNR; CDR2 reads FQNEAQ (reference sequence).

The V gene is TRBV30, the J gene TRBJ1-1; D remains unclear. Trimming stripped 1 base from V and 4 bases from J, with 7 bases between. Germline CDR1 is GTSNPN and CDR2 is SVGIG (reference sequence). The CDR3 totals 12 residues. The CDR3 is CAWSEWATEAFF. In DNA form, the CDR3 reads TGTGCCTGGAGTGAATGGGCCACTGAAGCTTTCTTT.

The CDR3 is CASSQVNSGNTIYF. CDR3 DNA: TGTGCCAGCAGCCAAGTGAACTCTGGAAACACCATATATTTT. V usage is TRBV14 and J usage is TRBJ1-3; the D is unclear. Trimming took 1 base from V and 0 from J, leaving 4 bases between them. The CDR3 loop spans 14 amino acids. The germline V gene has CDR1 SGHDN and CDR2 FVKESK.

The chain uses TRBV2 and TRBJ1-2; a possible D gene is TRBD1 (6 bases). CDR1 and CDR2 (germline): SNHLY, FYNNEI. V gave up 7 bases and J gave up 10 bases, with 19 bases separating them. CDR3 size: 13 residues. This CDR3 is CASIMVQGRDYTF. The CDR3 nucleotides are TGTGCCAGCATAATGGTACAGGGACGGGACTACACCTTC.

Of note for this clone: Other nucleotide sequences from this sample produce the same CDR3. CDR3 protein: CSVGRGYEQYF. The CDR3 nucleotides read TGCAGCGTTGGCAGGGGCTACGAGCAGTACTTC. V is TRBV29-1 and J is TRBJ2-7, with a tentative D call TRBD1 (6 bases). Trimming took 4 bases from V and 3 from J, leaving 7 bases between them. Germline lookup yields CDR1 SQVTM and CDR2 ANQGSEA. This CDR3 contains 11 residues.

The chain has TRBV5-5 and TRBJ1-5; no clear D gene. Germline V CDR1 and CDR2: SGHKS, YYEKEE (reference sequence). Trimming removed 3 bases at V and 7 bases at J, with 14 bases between. The length of the CDR3 is 14 residues. The CDR3 is CASSSGPREQPQHF. The CDR3 region has the DNA TGTGCCAGCAGCTCCGGGCCAAGGGAGCAGCCCCAGCATTTT.

The chain has TRBV9 and TRBJ1-4; D is uncertain. V was clipped by 1 base and J by 7 bases, with 14 bases between them. Per the germline V gene, CDR1 is SGDLS and CDR2 is YYNGEE. This CDR3 comprises 15 residues. This CDR3 reads CASSVSGSWSEKLFF. The DNA of the CDR3 is TGTGCCAGCAGCGTATCCGGGTCCTGGAGTGAAAAACTGTTTTTT.

The rearrangement links TRBV5-4 to TRBJ1-1; TRBD1 aligns across 7 bases. Germline CDR1 reads SGHNT; CDR2 reads YYREEE (reference sequence). The V segment lost 4 bases and the J segment 10 bases; nucleotides outside the gene matches: 10. This CDR3 region has 13 residues. This CDR3 is CASSQGDSGGAFF. CDR3 nucleotide sequence: TGTGCCAGCAGCCAAGGGGACAGTGGAGGAGCTTTCTTT.

The chain couples TRBV29-1 to TRBJ2-3; D gene ambiguous. Trimming removed 5 bases at V and 6 bases at J, with 15 bases between. There are 13 residues in the CDR3. Germline lookup yields CDR1 SQVTM and CDR2 ANQGSEA. The CDR3 here is CSVRVDPTDTQYF. In DNA form, the CDR3 reads TGCAGCGTTCGAGTCGACCCCACCGATACGCAGTATTTT.

The rearrangement links TRBV7-3 to TRBJ2-1; 14 bases are a match to TRBD2. V was clipped by 1 base and J by 7 bases; unmatched bases: 9. CDR3 length: 18 amino acids. Germline lookup yields CDR1 SGHTA and CDR2 FQGTGA. CDR3 loop: CASSLRPGLAGVANEQFF. DNA for the CDR3: TGTGCCAGCAGCTTAAGACCGGGACTAGCGGGAGTAGCGAATGAGCAGTTCTTC.

This chain uses TRBV28 with TRBJ2-3, with D hard to call. Germline V lookup: CDR1 MDHEN, CDR2 SYDVKM. The ends were cut back, 10 bases at V and 7 bases at J, with 21 bases in the middle. CDR3 length: 14 amino acids. CDR3 nucleotide sequence: TGTGCCACGGACCAGGCCTCGTCGTCATATACGCAGTATTTT. It encodes CATDQASSSYTQYF.

The CDR3 nucleotides read TGTGCCAGCAGCTCACCCGGGACAGGCCGACGATCCCGCGGCTACACCTTC. It translates to CASSSPGTGRRSRGYTF. The chain has TRBV7-2 and TRBJ1-2, with 8 bases aligning to TRBD1. CDR1 and CDR2 from the germline V gene are SGHTA and FQGNSA. CDR3 length: 17 amino acids. V lost 4 bases to trimming and J lost 8 bases; unmatched junction nucleotides: 18.

The CDR3 spells CATSLGLAGKDTQYF. The CDR3, as DNA: TGTGCCACTAGCCTCGGACTAGCGGGAAAAGATACGCAGTATTTT. The chain uses TRBV15 and TRBJ2-3; 12 positions match TRBD2. V lost 9 bases and J lost 5; bases outside the gene matches: 9. Germline CDR1 reads LNHNV; CDR2 reads YYDKDF (reference sequence). There are 15 residues in the CDR3.

This rearrangement joins TRBV7-2 to TRBJ2-1, with TRBD1 identical over 8 bases. V shed 5 bases, J shed 4 bases, and the junction held 4 bases outside the gene matches. In germline, CDR1 is SGHTA, CDR2 FQGNSA. CDR3 length equals 14 residues. As DNA, the CDR3 is TGTGCCAGCAGCGGGACAGGACCTTACAATGAGCAGTTCTTC. This translates into CASSGTGPYNEQFF.

This clone has a single count. V usage is TRBV29-1 and J usage is TRBJ1-1, with TRBD1 matching over 7 bases. Germline V gene sequence: CDR1 SQVTM, CDR2 ANQGSEA. V trimming: 7 bases; J trimming: 1 base; junction bases outside the gene matches: 12. The CDR3 sequence is 15 residues long. Written as DNA, the CDR3 is TGCAGCGCCGCCTCTCAGGGGGGGAAGAACACTGAAGCTTTCTTT. It codes for CSAASQGGKNTEAFF. The full variable domain, in which reference TRBV29-1 and TRBJ1-1 provide the parts outside the CDR3, is SAVISQKPSRDICQRGTSLTIQCQVDSQVTMMFWYRQQPGQSLTLIATANQGSEATYESGFVIDKFPISRPNLTFSTLTVSNMSPEDSSIYLCSAASQGGKNTEAFFGQGTRLTVV.

This clone has just one count. This sequence joins TRBV7-2 and TRBJ2-1; 8 bases line up with TRBD2. Germline loops: CDR1 SGHTA, CDR2 FQGNSA. V lost 4 bases to trimming and J lost 7 bases; unmatched junction nucleotides: 6. The CDR3 is 14 amino acids. This CDR3 reads CASSYRGGGNEQFF. CDR3 in DNA: TGTGCCAGCAGCTACCGGGGGGGAGGAAATGAGCAGTTCTTC.

CDR3 DNA: TGTGCCAGCAGCCTGAGGGGGAGGGACGAGCAGTACTTC. Translation gives CASSLRGRDEQYF. The rearrangement joins TRBV7-6 to TRBJ2-7; possibly TRBD2 for D (7 bases). The ends were cut back, 5 bases at V and 5 bases at J, with 13 bases in the middle. CDR1 is SGHVS, CDR2 FNYEAQ, per germline. The CDR3 contains 13 residues.

This clone came up once. The chain combines TRBV4-1 with TRBJ2-5; D remains unclear. The length of the CDR3 is 12 residues. The V gene lost 1 base and the J gene lost 4 bases, with 4 bases spanning the gap. Germline CDR1 and CDR2: MGHRA and YSYEKL. The CDR3 DNA reads as TGCGCCAGCAGCCAAGGGAGAGAGACCCAGTACTTC. It specifies CASSQGRETQYF.

The V call is TRBV19, the J call TRBJ1-1, with 8 bases fitting TRBD1. V gave up 3 bases and J gave up 1 base; unmatched junction bases: 4. Germline CDR1 reads LNHDA; CDR2 reads SQIVND (reference sequence). This CDR3 is 15 amino acids long. The CDR3 region has the DNA TGTGCCAGTAGTATCATAGGACAGGGGAACACTGAAGCTTTCTTT. Translated, it gives CASSIIGQGNTEAFF. The full variable domain, its missing parts supplied by reference TRBV19 and TRBJ1-1, is DGGITQSPKYLFRKEGQNVTLSCEQNLNHDAMYWYRQDPGQGLRLIYYSQIVNDFQKGDIAEGYSVSREKKESFPLTVTSAQKNPTAFYLCASSIIGQGNTEAFFGQGTRLTVV.

The chain is built from TRBV7-6 and TRBJ2-2, with a weak D call TRBD1 (6 bases). V was pared by 4 bases and J by 3 bases, with 21 bases between. Germline CDR1 reads SGHVS; CDR2 reads FNYEAQ. The length of the CDR3 is 18 residues. The CDR3 bases are TGTGCCAGCAGCTCAAACAGGGTACAGGGCGGAGACACCGGGGAGCTGTTTTTT. It is translated as CASSSNRVQGGDTGELFF.

The V and J genes are TRBV30 and TRBJ1-2; D unresolved. Trimming took 5 bases from V and 4 from J, leaving 14 bases between them. The CDR3 sequence is 13 residues long. Germline loops: CDR1 GTSNPN, CDR2 SVGIG (reference sequence). CDR3 loop: CAWGRLGFYGYTF. Written as DNA, the CDR3 is TGTGCCTGGGGTCGACTGGGGTTCTATGGCTACACCTTC.

The chain uses TRBV28 and TRBJ2-4; tentatively, D is TRBD1 (6 bases). The CDR3 has 15 residues. The ends were cut back, 8 bases at V and 2 bases at J, with 16 bases in the middle. CDR1 MDHEN and CDR2 SYDVKM come from the germline V gene. The CDR3 region is CASLMQGKTKNIQYF. In DNA, the CDR3 is TGTGCCAGCCTGATGCAGGGGAAAACCAAAAACATTCAGTACTTC.

The V gene is TRBV5-4, the J gene TRBJ2-7; D is unresolved. The CDR3 runs 12 residues. The germline V and J ends were trimmed by 4 bases and 5 bases, with 10 bases remaining between them. The germline V gene has CDR1 SGHNT and CDR2 YYREEE (reference sequence). Here the CDR3 reads CASSPRNNEQYF. The CDR3 DNA reads TGTGCCAGCAGCCCCCGCAACAACGAGCAGTACTTC.

J is TRBJ2-3 and V is TRBV7-3, with D possibly being TRBD2 (5 bases). Trimming pared 1 base from V and 2 bases from J, leaving 10 bases between. This CDR3 is 15 amino acids long. Per the germline V gene, CDR1 is SGHTA and CDR2 is FQGTGA. CDR3 sequence (DNA): TGTGCCAGCAGCTTAAAGCGGAGAGACACAGATACGCAGTATTTT. The encoded protein is CASSLKRRDTDTQYF. The full variable domain, completed using reference TRBV7-3 and TRBJ2-3, is GAGVSQTPSNKVTEKGKYVELRCDPISGHTALYWYRQSLGQGPEFLIYFQGTGAADDSGLPNDRFFAVRPEGSVSTLKIQRTERGDSAVYLCASSLKRRDTDTQYFGPGTRLTVL.

This chain joins TRBV18 and TRBJ2-1; 7 bases align to TRBD1. The CDR3 totals 15 residues. V lost 4 bases and J lost 4; bases outside the gene matches: 7. The germline V gene encodes CDR1 KGHSH and CDR2 LQKENI. The CDR3 reads CASSRTGTEYNEQFF. For the CDR3, the DNA is TGTGCCAGCTCACGCACCGGGACAGAATACAATGAGCAGTTCTTC.

As concerns this clone: At the DNA level, this CDR3 is encoded by other sequences in the same sample as well. V and J are TRBV9 and TRBJ2-3, with 8 bases fitting TRBD1. Germline-derived CDR1 and CDR2 are SGDLS and YYNGEE. The V and J ends lost 2 bases and 2 bases, in that order; junction bases with no gene match: 1. The CDR3 has 14 amino acids. CDR3 bases: TGTGCCAGCAGCGTGACAGGGGACACAGATACGCAGTATTTT. This encodes CASSVTGDTDTQYF.